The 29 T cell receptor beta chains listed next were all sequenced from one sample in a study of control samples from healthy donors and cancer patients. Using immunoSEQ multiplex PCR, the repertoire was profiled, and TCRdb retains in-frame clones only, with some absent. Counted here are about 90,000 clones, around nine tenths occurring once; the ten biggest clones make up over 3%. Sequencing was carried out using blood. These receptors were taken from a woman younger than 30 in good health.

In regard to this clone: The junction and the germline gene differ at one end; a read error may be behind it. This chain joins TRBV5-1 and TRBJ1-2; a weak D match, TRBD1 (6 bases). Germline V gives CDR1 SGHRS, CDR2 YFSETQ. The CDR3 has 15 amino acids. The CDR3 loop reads CASSLEGGKPYGYIF. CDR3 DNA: TGCGCCAGCAGCTTGGAGGGGGGGAAACCCTATGGCTACATCTTC. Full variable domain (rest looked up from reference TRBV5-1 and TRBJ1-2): KAGVTQTPRYLIKTRGQQVTLSCSPISGHRSVSWYQQTPGQGLQFLFEYFSETQRNKGNFPGRFSGRQFSNSRSEMNVSTLELGDSALYLCASSLEGGKPYGYIFGSGTRLTVV.

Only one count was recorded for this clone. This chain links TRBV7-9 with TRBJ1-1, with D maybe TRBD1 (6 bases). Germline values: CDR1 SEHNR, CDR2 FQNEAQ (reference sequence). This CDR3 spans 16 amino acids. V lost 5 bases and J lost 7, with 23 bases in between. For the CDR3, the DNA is TGTGCCAGCAGCCCGAGAGCCGGGGGCGAAGCGGATGAAGCTTTCTTT. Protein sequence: CASSPRAGGEADEAFF.

The CDR3 sequence is CASSATYEQYF. The CDR3 region has the DNA TGCGCCAGCAGCGCAACCTACGAGCAGTACTTC. This chain links TRBV5-1 with TRBJ2-7, with D unclear. Germline V gene lookup returns CDR1 SGHRS and CDR2 YFSETQ. This CDR3 has 11 amino acids. V was shortened by 4 bases and J by 2 bases, with 4 bases between the two germline ends.

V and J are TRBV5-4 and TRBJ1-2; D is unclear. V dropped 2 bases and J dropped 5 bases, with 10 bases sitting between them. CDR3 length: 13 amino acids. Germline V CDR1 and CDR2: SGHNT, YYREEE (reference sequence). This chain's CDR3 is CASSFSQLYGYTF. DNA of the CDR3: TGTGCCAGCAGCTTTAGCCAGCTGTATGGCTACACCTTC. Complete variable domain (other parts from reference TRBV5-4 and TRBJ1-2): ETGVTQSPTHLIKTRGQQVTLRCSSQSGHNTVSWYQQALGQGPQFIFQYYREEENGRGNFPPRFSGLQFPNYSSELNVNALELDDSALYLCASSFSQLYGYTFGSGTRLTVV.

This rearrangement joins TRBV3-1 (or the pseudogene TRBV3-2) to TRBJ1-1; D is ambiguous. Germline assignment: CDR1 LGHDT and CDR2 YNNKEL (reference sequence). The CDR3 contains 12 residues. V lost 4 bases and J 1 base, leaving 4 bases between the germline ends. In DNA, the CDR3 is TGTGCCAGCAGCCGCACGAACACTGAAGCTTTCTTT. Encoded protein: CASSRTNTEAFF.

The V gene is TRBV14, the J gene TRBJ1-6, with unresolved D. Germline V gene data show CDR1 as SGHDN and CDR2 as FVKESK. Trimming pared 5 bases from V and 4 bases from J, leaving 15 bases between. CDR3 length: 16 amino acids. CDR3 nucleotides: TGTGCCAGCAGCTTAAGGACCGGCGTATATAATTCACCCCTCCACTTT. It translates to CASSLRTGVYNSPLHF.

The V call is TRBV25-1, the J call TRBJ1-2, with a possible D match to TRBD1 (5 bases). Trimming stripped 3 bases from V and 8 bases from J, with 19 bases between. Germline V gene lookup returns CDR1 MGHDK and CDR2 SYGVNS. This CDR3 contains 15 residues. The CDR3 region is CASSDTIRAVDGYTF. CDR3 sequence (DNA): TGTGCCAGCAGTGACACCATCAGGGCGGTAGACGGCTACACCTTC.

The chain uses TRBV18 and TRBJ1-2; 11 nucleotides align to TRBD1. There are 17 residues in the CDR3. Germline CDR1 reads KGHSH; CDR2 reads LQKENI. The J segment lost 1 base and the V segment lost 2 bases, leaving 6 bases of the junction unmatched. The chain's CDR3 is CASSPYGQGAVNYGYTF. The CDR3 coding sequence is TGTGCCAGCTCACCATACGGACAGGGGGCGGTTAACTATGGCTACACCTTC.

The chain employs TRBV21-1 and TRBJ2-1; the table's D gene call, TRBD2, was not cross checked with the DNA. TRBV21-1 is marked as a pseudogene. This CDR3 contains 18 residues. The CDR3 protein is CASSPSGLSGAPYPEQFF. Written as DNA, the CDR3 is TGTGCCAGCAGCCCTTCGGGACTAAGCGGGGCCCCGTATCCAGAGCAGTTCTTC.

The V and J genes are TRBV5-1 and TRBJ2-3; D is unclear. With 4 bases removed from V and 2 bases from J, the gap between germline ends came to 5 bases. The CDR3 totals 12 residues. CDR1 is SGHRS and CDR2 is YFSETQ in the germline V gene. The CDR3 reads CASSPYTDTQYF. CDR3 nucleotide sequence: TGCGCCAGCAGCCCCTACACAGATACGCAGTATTTT.

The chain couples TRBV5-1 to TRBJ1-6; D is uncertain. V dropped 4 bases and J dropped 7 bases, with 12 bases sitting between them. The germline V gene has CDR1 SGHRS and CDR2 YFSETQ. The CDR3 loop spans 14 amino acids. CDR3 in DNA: TGCGCCAGCAGCCCCGGACGGATGAATTCACCCCTCCACTTT. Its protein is CASSPGRMNSPLHF.

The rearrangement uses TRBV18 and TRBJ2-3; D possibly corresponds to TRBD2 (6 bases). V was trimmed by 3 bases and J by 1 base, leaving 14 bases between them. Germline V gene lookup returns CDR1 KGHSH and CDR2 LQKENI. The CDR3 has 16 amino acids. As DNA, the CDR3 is TGTGCCAGCTCACCCGCGGCTAGCGTCGGCACAGATACGCAGTATTTT. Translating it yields CASSPAASVGTDTQYF.

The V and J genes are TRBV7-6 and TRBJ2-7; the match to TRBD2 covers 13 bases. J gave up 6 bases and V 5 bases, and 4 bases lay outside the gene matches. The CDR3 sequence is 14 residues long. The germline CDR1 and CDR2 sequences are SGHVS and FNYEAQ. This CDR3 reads CASSRGLAGSEQYF. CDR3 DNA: TGTGCCAGCAGCCGGGGACTAGCGGGGAGCGAGCAGTACTTC.

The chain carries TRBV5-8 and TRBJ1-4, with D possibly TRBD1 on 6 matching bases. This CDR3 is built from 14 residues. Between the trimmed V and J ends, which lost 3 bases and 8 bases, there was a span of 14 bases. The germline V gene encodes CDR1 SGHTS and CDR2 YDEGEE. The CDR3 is CASSSTIGGEKLFF. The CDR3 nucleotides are TGTGCCAGCAGCTCAACGATAGGGGGGGAAAAACTGTTTTTT.

CDR3 bases: TGTGCCAGCAGCGGGAGCGGCTACACCTTC. As protein: CASSGSGYTF. This chain joins TRBV9 and TRBJ1-2, with D unresolved. Germline V gene lookup returns CDR1 SGDLS and CDR2 YYNGEE. The CDR3 consists of 10 residues. The V and J ends lost 3 bases and 8 bases respectively, with 5 bases between them.

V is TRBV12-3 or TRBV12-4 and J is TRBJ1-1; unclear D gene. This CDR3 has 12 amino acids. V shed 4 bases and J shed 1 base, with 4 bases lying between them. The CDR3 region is CASSSRNTEAFF. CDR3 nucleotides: TGTGCCAGCAGTTCGAGGAACACTGAAGCTTTCTTT.

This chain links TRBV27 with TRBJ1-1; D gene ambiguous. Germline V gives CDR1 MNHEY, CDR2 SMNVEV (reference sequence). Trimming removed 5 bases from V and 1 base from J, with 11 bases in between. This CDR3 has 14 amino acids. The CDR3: CASSTQLGNTEAFF. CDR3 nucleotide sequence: TGTGCCAGCAGTACCCAATTGGGGAACACTGAAGCTTTCTTT.

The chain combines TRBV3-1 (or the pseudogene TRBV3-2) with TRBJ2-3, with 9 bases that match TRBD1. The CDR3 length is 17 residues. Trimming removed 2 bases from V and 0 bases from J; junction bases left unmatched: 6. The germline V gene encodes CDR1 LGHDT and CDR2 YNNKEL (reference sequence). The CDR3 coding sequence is TGTGCCAGCAGCCAACTTACAGGGGGCCCGAGCACAGATACGCAGTATTTT. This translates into CASSQLTGGPSTDTQYF.

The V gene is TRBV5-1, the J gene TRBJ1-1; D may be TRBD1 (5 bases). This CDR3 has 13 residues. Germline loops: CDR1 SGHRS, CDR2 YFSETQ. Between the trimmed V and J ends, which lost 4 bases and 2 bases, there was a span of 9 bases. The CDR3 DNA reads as TGCGCCAGCAGCACAACAGGTAACACTGAAGCTTTCTTT. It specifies CASSTTGNTEAFF.

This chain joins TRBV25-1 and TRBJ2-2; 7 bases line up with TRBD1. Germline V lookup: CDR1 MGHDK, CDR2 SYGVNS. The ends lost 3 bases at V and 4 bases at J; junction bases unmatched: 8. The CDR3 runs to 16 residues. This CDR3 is CASSDDREKVTGELFF. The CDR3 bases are TGTGCCAGCAGTGATGACAGGGAAAAGGTCACCGGGGAGCTGTTTTTT.

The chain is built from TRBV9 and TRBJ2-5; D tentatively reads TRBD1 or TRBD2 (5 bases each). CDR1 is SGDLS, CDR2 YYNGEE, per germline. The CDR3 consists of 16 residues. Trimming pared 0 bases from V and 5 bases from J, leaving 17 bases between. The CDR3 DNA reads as TGTGCCAGCAGCGTAGATAGGGGTGGGACCTTTGAGACCCAGTACTTC. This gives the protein CASSVDRGGTFETQYF.

This CDR3 reads CASSLRDGAYGYTF. In DNA form, the CDR3 reads TGCGCCAGCAGCTTAAGGGACGGCGCTTATGGCTACACCTTC. The rearrangement links TRBV5-1 to TRBJ1-2; TRBD1 might be the D (5 bases). This CDR3 is 14 amino acids long. The germline gives CDR1 SGHRS, CDR2 YFSETQ. Trimming left V 2 bases short and J 5 bases short, with 13 bases between.

The CDR3 DNA reads TGCGCCAGCAGCTTGGAAGGGGCGAACATTCAGTACTTC. This sequence encodes CASSLEGANIQYF. This sequence joins TRBV5-1 and TRBJ2-4; D is perhaps TRBD1 (5 bases). Germline CDR1 is SGHRS and CDR2 is YFSETQ. Trimming removed 0 bases at V and 7 bases at J, with 8 bases between. This CDR3 is built from 13 residues.

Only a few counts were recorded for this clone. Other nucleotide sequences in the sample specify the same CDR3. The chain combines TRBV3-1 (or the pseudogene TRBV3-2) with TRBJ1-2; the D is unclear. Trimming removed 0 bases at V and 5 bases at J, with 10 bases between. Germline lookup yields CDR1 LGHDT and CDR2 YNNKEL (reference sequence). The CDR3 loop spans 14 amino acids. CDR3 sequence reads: CASSQDYNGYGYTF. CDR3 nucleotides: TGTGCCAGCAGCCAAGATTACAACGGGTATGGCTACACCTTC.

The CDR3 bases are TGTGCCAGCAGCTCCCAGGGGGCGATGAACACTGAAGCTTTCTTT. Translated: CASSSQGAMNTEAFF. This chain links TRBV3-1 (or the pseudogene TRBV3-2) with TRBJ1-1; 8 bases map to TRBD1. Germline CDR1 and CDR2: LGHDT and YNNKEL (reference sequence). This CDR3 contains 15 residues. V gave up 5 bases and J gave up 0 bases; unmatched junction bases: 5.

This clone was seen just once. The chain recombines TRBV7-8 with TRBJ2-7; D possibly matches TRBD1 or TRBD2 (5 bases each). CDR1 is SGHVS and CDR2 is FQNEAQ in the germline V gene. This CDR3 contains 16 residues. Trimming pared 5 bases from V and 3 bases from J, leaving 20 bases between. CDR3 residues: CASSLSEGRKHYEQYF. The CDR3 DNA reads TGTGCCAGCAGCCTGTCCGAGGGACGAAAACACTACGAGCAGTACTTC.

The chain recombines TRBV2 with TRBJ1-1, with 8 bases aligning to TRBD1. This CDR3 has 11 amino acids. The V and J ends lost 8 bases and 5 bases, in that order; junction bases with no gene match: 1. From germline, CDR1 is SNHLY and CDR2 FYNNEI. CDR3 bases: TGTGCCAGCGACAGGGGAACTGAAGCTTTCTTT. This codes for CASDRGTEAFF.

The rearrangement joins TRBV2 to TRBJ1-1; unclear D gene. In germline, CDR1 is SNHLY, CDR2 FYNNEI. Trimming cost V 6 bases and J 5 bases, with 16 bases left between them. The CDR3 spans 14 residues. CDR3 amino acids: CASSRGEGWTEAFF. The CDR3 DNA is TGTGCCAGCAGCCGCGGGGAGGGCTGGACTGAAGCTTTCTTT.

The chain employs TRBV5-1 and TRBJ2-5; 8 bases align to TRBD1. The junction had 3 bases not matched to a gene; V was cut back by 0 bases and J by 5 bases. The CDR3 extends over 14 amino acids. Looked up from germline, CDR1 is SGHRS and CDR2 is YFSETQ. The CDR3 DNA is TGCGCCAGCAGCTTGGACAGGGGGGAGGAGACCCAGTACTTC. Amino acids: CASSLDRGEETQYF.